This T cell receptor (beta chain) was recorded in a study of T cells in localized non-small cell lung cancer. The study, taken as a whole, reports: Elevated circulating T cell density in blood was associated with longer overall survival. Investigators sequenced only a single tumor region, leaving heterogeneity possible. A median of about 50 clones ranked among the top 100 in tumor appeared in adjacent lung. Uninvolved adjacent lung had higher T cell clonality than tumor and all other tissues.

The assay was immunoSEQ multiplex PCR, and TCRdb's table has in-frame clones only and misses some. The data contain 35,000 to 45,000 clones, 86% of them singletons. Trimming cost V 4 bases and J 6 bases; bases outside gene matches: 6. Per germline, CDR1 MNHNS and CDR2 SASEGT. The CDR3 spans 14 residues. With regard to this clone: Its antigen remains unknown.

The source material was peripheral blood, sampled before any cancer treatment. The TCR sequence derives from a woman aged 18 to 49 with stage III lung adenocarcinoma. The chain combines TRBV6-1 with TRBJ1-1; the match to TRBD1 covers 9 bases. The CDR3 loop reads CASSGRDRVAEAFF. The DNA for the CDR3 is TGTGCCAGCAGTGGGCGGGACAGGGTCGCTGAAGCTTTCTTT.